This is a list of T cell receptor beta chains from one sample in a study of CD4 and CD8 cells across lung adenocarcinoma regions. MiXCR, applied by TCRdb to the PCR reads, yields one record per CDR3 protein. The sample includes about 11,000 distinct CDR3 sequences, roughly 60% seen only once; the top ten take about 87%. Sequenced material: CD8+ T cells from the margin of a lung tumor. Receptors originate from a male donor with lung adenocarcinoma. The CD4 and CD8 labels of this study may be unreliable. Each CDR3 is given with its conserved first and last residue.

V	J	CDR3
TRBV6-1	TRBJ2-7	CASRGTDSYEQYF
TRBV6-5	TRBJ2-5	CASSYRRTGAPQYF
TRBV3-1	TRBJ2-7	CASTRDLNSYEQYF
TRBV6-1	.	CASRADRATYEQYF
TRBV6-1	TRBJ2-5	CASSERSSGRETQYF
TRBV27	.	CASSLLGARAGFYEQYF
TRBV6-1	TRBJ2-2	CASVRDREVGELFF
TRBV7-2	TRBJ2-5	CASSSDSGGETQYF
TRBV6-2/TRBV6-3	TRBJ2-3	CASCVFGDTDTQYF
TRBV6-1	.	CASSRTSSGEQYF
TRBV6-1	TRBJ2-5	CASRRGTSGRETQYF
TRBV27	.	CASRRQGLETQYF
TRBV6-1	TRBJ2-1	CASRKRGETQFF
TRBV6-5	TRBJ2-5	CASSFTGGTGVGTQYF
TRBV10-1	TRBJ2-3	CASSVTLAGGPLCTGTQYF